Listed here are 5 T cell receptor beta chains from one sample, sequenced in a study of early T cells in non-severe SARS-CoV-2 infection. MiXCR, run by TCRdb on the 5' RACE reads, gives a single entry per CDR3 protein. The sample records around 50,000 distinct CDR3 sequences, roughly 9.2% being singletons. The material sequenced was whole blood. Receptors were obtained from an adult who was a healthcare worker with PCR-confirmed SARS-CoV-2 infection or an uninfected control (not recorded which).

This CDR3 reads CASSLQDIPPGLAGINTGELFF. CDR3 DNA: TGTGCCAGCAGCCTCCAAGACATCCCCCCCGGACTAGCGGGGATTAACACCGGGGAGCTGTTTTTT. The rearrangement links TRBV4-2 to TRBJ2-2, with 12 bases fitting TRBD2. Germline CDR1 LGHNA, CDR2 YNFKEQ. The V and J ends lost 4 bases and 2 bases, in that order; junction bases with no gene match: 20. There are 22 residues in the CDR3.

In its sample, this clonotype was seen many times. The chain combines TRBV20-1 with TRBJ2-2; 11 positions match TRBD2. The CDR3 totals 16 residues. With 5 bases clipped from V and 3 bases from J, the junction kept 8 bases outside the gene matches. Per the germline V gene, CDR1 is DFQATT and CDR2 is SNEGSKA (reference sequence). The CDR3 nucleotides are TGCAGTGCTCTTCCGGGACTAGCGGACCACACCGGGGAGCTGTTTTTT. It encodes CSALPGLADHTGELFF.

This clonotype is a singleton in its sample. This may come from a read error, since a much larger clone is one base off. The chain employs TRBV20-1 and TRBJ2-1; 7 nucleotides line up with TRBD2. Germline V gives CDR1 DFQATT, CDR2 SNEGSKA (reference sequence). This CDR3 region has 14 residues. The chain's CDR3 is CNALVGGSRNEQFF. The CDR3 nucleotides read TGCAATGCTCTGGTGGGCGGGAGCAGGAATGAGCAGTTCTTC.

The chain combines TRBV7-8 with TRBJ2-7, with D possibly called TRBD1 or TRBD2 (5 bases each). The CDR3 consists of 15 residues. CDR1 SGHVS and CDR2 FQNEAQ come from the germline V gene. V was clipped by 3 bases and J by 3 bases, with 15 bases between them. The CDR3 reads CASSFPSMGDYEQYF. The CDR3 nucleotides read TGTGCCAGCAGCTTCCCTTCCATGGGGGACTACGAGCAGTACTTC.

This clonotype was detected only a few times. This chain uses TRBV10-3 with TRBJ2-3, with D possibly being TRBD2 (6 bases). CDR1 and CDR2 (germline): ENHRY, SYGVKD. V dropped 6 bases and J dropped 0 bases, with 16 bases sitting between them. This CDR3 has 16 residues. For the CDR3, the DNA is TGTGCCATCAGCCCCGGGAGAGGGTTGAGCACAGATACGCAGTATTTT. It encodes CAISPGRGLSTDTQYF.